The next 32 T cell receptor beta chains were all read from a single sample in a study of response to subunit inactivated influenza vaccine (dated by TCRdb to 2017 to 2018). Receptor libraries were prepared by RT-PCR. The instrument given in TCRdb is Illumina HiSeq 2500. TCRdb reworked the public reads: Q25 trimming with fastp, MiXCR clone assembly, productive beta chains retained. Here each entry gathers all rows of one CDR3 protein and keeps the most common genes and DNA. For this sample there are 600,000 to 850,000 distinct CDR3 sequences; 11% to 15% appear just once. 7.5% to 8% of the sample belongs to the ten largest clones. The sample consisted of PBMCs from blood, taken approximately 15 days before vaccination. These receptors all come from a man aged 50 or older who received an inactivated influenza vaccine. Donor details come from another sample of the same person, matched by shared clones.

The chain couples TRBV7-2 to TRBJ2-7, with 7 nucleotides matching TRBD2. J lost 5 bases, V lost 4 bases, and 11 bases had no gene match. The CDR3 totals 15 residues. The germline gives CDR1 SGHTA, CDR2 FQGNSA. CDR3 bases: TGTGCCAGCAGCTACTCCGGGACTACTCCTAACGAGCAGTACTTC. Protein: CASSYSGTTPNEQYF. The variable domain in full, with the rest retrieved from reference TRBV7-2 and TRBJ2-7, is GAGVSQSPSNKVTEKGKDVELRCDPISGHTALYWYRQSLGQGLEFLIYFQGNSAPDKSGLPSDRFSAERTGGSVSTLTIQRTQQEDSAVYLCASSYSGTTPNEQYFGPGTRLTVT.

About this clonotype itself: A much larger clonotype is one base distant, so this may be a read error. CDR3 amino acids: CASSLSGVEADTKYF. The CDR3 region has the DNA TGCGCCAGCAGCCTTAGCGGGGTGGAGGCAGATACGAAGTATTTT. The V gene is TRBV4-1, the J gene TRBJ2-3; 8 positions match TRBD2. Germline values: CDR1 MGHRA, CDR2 YSYEKL. This CDR3 is 15 amino acids long.

The J gene is TRBJ2-1, the V gene TRBV30; D possibly corresponds to TRBD1 (5 bases). The CDR3 runs 11 residues. Deletions cut 5 bases from V and 8 bases from J, with 10 bases between. Germline assignment: CDR1 GTSNPN and CDR2 SVGIG (reference sequence). The CDR3: CAWGWGDEQFF. The CDR3 bases are TGTGCCTGGGGGTGGGGCGATGAGCAGTTCTTC. The complete variable domain, with remaining parts taken from reference TRBV30 and TRBJ2-1, reads SQTIHQWPATLVQPVGSPLSLECTVEGTSNPNLYWYRQAAGRGLQLLFYSVGIGQISSEVPQNLSASRPQDRQFILSSKKLLLSDSGFYLCAWGWGDEQFFGPGTRLTVL.

This clonotype was seen a handful of times. V usage is TRBV29-1 and J usage is TRBJ2-5, with 7 bases identical to TRBD2. Germline V gene data show CDR1 as SQVTM and CDR2 as ANQGSEA. The trim removed 7 bases at V and 3 bases at J, leaving 5 bases unmatched. This CDR3 has 12 residues. DNA of the CDR3: TGCAGCGCGAGGACTAGGGAAGAGACCCAGTACTTC. The encoded protein is CSARTREETQYF.

This clonotype appeared a few times. The genes are TRBV12-3 or TRBV12-4 and TRBJ2-7; 8 nucleotides line up with TRBD1. Trimming removed 7 bases from V and 2 bases from J; junction bases left unmatched: 7. This CDR3 contains 14 residues. The DNA for the CDR3 is TGTGCCAGCACGTCCGGGACAGGTGCCTACGAGCAGTACTTC. It yields the protein CASTSGTGAYEQYF.

The genes are TRBV3-1 and TRBJ2-5; tentatively, D is TRBD2 (5 bases). Germline V gene sequence: CDR1 LGHDT, CDR2 YNNKEL (reference sequence). Trimming removed 0 bases at V and 5 bases at J, with 10 bases between. This CDR3 is 14 amino acids long. The CDR3 reads CASSQDLGVETQYF. Written as DNA, the CDR3 is TGTGCCAGCAGCCAAGATCTCGGGGTGGAGACCCAGTACTTC.

This clonotype was seen a handful of times. The CDR3 here is CSAPDGGSTDTQYF. CDR3 nucleotides: TGCAGTGCGCCCGACGGGGGGAGCACAGATACGCAGTATTTT. The genes are TRBV20-1 and TRBJ2-3; TRBD2 matches at 7 bases. The CDR3 is 14 amino acids. J lost 0 bases, V lost 6 bases, and 6 bases had no gene match. The V gene's germline CDR1 is DFQATT and CDR2 SNEGSKA (reference sequence).

In its sample, this clonotype was seen a few times. V and J are TRBV2 and TRBJ2-1, with D perhaps TRBD2 (6 bases). CDR3 length: 13 amino acids. Germline V lookup: CDR1 SNHLY, CDR2 FYNNEI. Trimming stripped 6 bases from V and 6 bases from J, with 12 bases between. In DNA form, the CDR3 reads TGTGCCAGCAGGGCGGGGCCCCTCAATGAGCAGTTCTTC. Amino acids: CASRAGPLNEQFF.

This clonotype has a count of ten or more. The chain links TRBV29-1 to TRBJ2-3, with TRBD2 matching over 10 bases. J lost 5 bases, V lost 1 base, and 6 bases had no gene match. CDR3 length: 15 amino acids. The germline V gene encodes CDR1 SQVTM and CDR2 ANQGSEA. This CDR3 is CSVEGAGGPGDTQYF. The CDR3 DNA is TGCAGCGTTGAAGGAGCGGGAGGGCCTGGAGATACGCAGTATTTT.

The rearrangement joins TRBV6-2 or TRBV6-3 to TRBJ2-1, with D unclear. The CDR3 spans 13 residues. The germline V gene encodes CDR1 MNHEY and CDR2 SVGEGT. Trimming shortened V by 4 bases and J by 5 bases, and 9 bases separated the two germline ends. CDR3 sequence reads: CASSFLMHNEQFF. The CDR3 region has the DNA TGTGCCAGCAGTTTCCTTATGCACAATGAGCAGTTCTTC.

This clonotype was observed a handful of times. This sequence joins TRBV5-1 and TRBJ2-1; tentative D call: TRBD1 (6 bases). Looked up from germline, CDR1 is SGHRS and CDR2 is YFSETQ. The CDR3 totals 19 residues. V lost 0 bases and J lost 4, with 23 bases in between. The CDR3 loop is CASSLARDTTVPLYNEQFF. CDR3 nucleotides: TGCGCCAGCAGCTTGGCCCGGGACACAACAGTTCCCCTATACAATGAGCAGTTCTTC. Looking up the rest from reference TRBV5-1 and TRBJ2-1 gives the full variable domain: KAGVTQTPRYLIKTRGQQVTLSCSPISGHRSVSWYQQTPGQGLQFLFEYFSETQRNKGNFPGRFSGRQFSNSRSEMNVSTLELGDSALYLCASSLARDTTVPLYNEQFFGPGTRLTVL.

The chain has TRBV4-3 and TRBJ2-3; 9 bases are a match to TRBD2. Germline V gene data show CDR1 as LGHNA and CDR2 as YSLEER. This CDR3 spans 16 amino acids. V gave up 0 bases and J gave up 4 bases; unmatched junction bases: 5. Here the CDR3 DNA reads TGCGCCAGCAGCCAAGAAGCGGGAGGATTTGCAGATACGCAGTATTTT. It encodes CASSQEAGGFADTQYF.

This clonotype was found many times. The J gene is TRBJ2-7, the V gene TRBV10-3, with D perhaps matching TRBD1 (5 bases). Germline CDR1 reads ENHRY; CDR2 reads SYGVKD. Trimming shortened V by 5 bases and J by 6 bases, and 20 bases separated the two germline ends. The CDR3 has 15 residues. The chain's CDR3 is CAISQVLAGRSEQYF. The CDR3 DNA follows: TGTGCCATCAGTCAAGTTTTGGCAGGGCGGTCCGAGCAGTACTTC.

This clonotype was counted many times. This chain links TRBV7-2 with TRBJ1-6; no reliable D call. CDR1 and CDR2 from the germline V gene are SGHTA and FQGNSA. The CDR3 length is 13 residues. V lost 1 base and J lost 7, with 5 bases in between. The DNA for the CDR3 is TGTGCCAGCAGCTTAGAACAGAATTCACCCCTCCACTTT. Protein product: CASSLEQNSPLHF.

This chain joins TRBV20-1 and TRBJ1-2, with 7 bases fitting TRBD1. J was trimmed by 7 bases and V by 6 bases; bases with no gene match: 8. The germline V gene encodes CDR1 DFQATT and CDR2 SNEGSKA (reference sequence). The CDR3 loop spans 12 amino acids. DNA for the CDR3: TGCAGTGCCTTCGGGACAGCTCCTGGCTACACCTTC. Its translation: CSAFGTAPGYTF.

This clonotype was recorded a few times. V and J are TRBV2 and TRBJ2-1; 9 bases match TRBD1. The junction had 9 bases not matched to a gene; V was cut back by 6 bases and J by 6 bases. Germline V CDR1 and CDR2: SNHLY, FYNNEI. The CDR3 extends over 15 amino acids. The CDR3 DNA is TGTGCCAGCAGCGCCGAGGGACAGGGAGGCAATGAGCAGTTCTTC. Its translation: CASSAEGQGGNEQFF.

This clonotype came up many times. This chain links TRBV5-1 with TRBJ2-2, with 9 positions matching TRBD2. CDR1 is SGHRS, CDR2 YFSETQ, per germline. The CDR3 has 19 residues. Germline trimming cut 0 bases from V and 5 bases from J; bases unmatched to any gene: 14. The CDR3 here is CASSLGRLRRGGRTGELFF. CDR3 bases: TGCGCCAGCAGCTTGGGACGTTTGCGGCGGGGGGGCCGAACCGGGGAGCTGTTTTTT.

The chain joins TRBV11-2 to TRBJ2-1; 11 bases line up with TRBD2. J was trimmed by 2 bases and V by 6 bases; bases with no gene match: 9. The length of the CDR3 is 17 residues. CDR1 and CDR2 (germline): SGHAT, FQNNGV. CDR3: CASRRPGLAAPYNEQFF. The CDR3 region has the DNA TGTGCCAGCAGACGACCGGGACTAGCGGCGCCCTACAATGAGCAGTTCTTC.

The chain links TRBV21-1 to TRBJ1-5. TRBV21-1 has pseudogene status. The CDR3 totals 17 residues. CDR3 DNA: TGTGCCAGCAGCAAGCGGCGATTTCTATATAGCAATCAGCCCCAGCATTTT. Translating it yields CASSKRRFLYSNQPQHF.

Many counts were recorded for this clonotype. This chain joins TRBV10-3 and TRBJ2-1; the D gene is possibly TRBD1 (6 bases). The CDR3 contains 14 residues. Germline CDR1 is ENHRY and CDR2 is SYGVKD. The V gene lost 3 bases and the J gene lost 8 bases, with 14 bases spanning the gap. The CDR3 nucleotides are TGTGCCATCAGTGATGTTACAGGGACGGATGAGCAGTTCTTC. Residues: CAISDVTGTDEQFF.

On this clonotype: At one end, the junction sequence differs from germline, possibly due to a read error. This chain uses TRBV6-2 or TRBV6-3 with TRBJ2-1; 9 nucleotides agree with TRBD1. Germline V lookup: CDR1 MNHEY, CDR2 SVGEGT. The CDR3 sequence is 15 residues long. CDR3 coding DNA: TGTTCCAGCAGTTACTCCGGGACAGGGAACAATGAGCAGTTCTTC. Encoded protein: CSSSYSGTGNNEQFF.

This chain uses TRBV5-1 with TRBJ2-1; TRBD1 aligns across 7 bases. V gave up 6 bases and J gave up 5 bases; unmatched junction bases: 11. From germline, CDR1 is SGHRS and CDR2 YFSETQ. The CDR3 has 15 residues. This CDR3 reads CASKGADNGHNEQFF. Written as DNA, the CDR3 is TGCGCCAGCAAGGGGGCCGATAACGGGCACAATGAGCAGTTCTTC.

This clonotype was picked up a small number of times. The CDR3 DNA follows: TGTGCCAGCAGCACAGGAGTAGTTGAGCAGTTCTTC. It specifies CASSTGVVEQFF. The chain is built from TRBV12-3 or TRBV12-4 and TRBJ2-1; D possibly corresponds to TRBD1 (5 bases). V was pared by 6 bases and J by 9 bases, with 12 bases between. The CDR3 contains 12 residues.

This clonotype was counted a few times. The chain combines TRBV7-9 with TRBJ2-2, with 9 nucleotides matching TRBD2. This CDR3 region has 16 residues. Per the germline V gene, CDR1 is SEHNR and CDR2 is FQNEAQ (reference sequence). V shed 2 bases and J 7 bases; nucleotides not matched to a gene: 8. The CDR3 coding sequence is TGTGCCAGCAGCTTACCCCTAGCGGGACTGATCGGGGAGCTGTTTTTT. Encoded protein: CASSLPLAGLIGELFF.

Ten or more counts support this clonotype. The DNA for the CDR3 is TGCAGCGTAGACAGGGCTAACACCGGGGAGCTGTTTTTT. This translates into CSVDRANTGELFF. The gene calls are TRBV29-1 and TRBJ2-2; 7 nucleotides align to TRBD1. The germline gives CDR1 SQVTM, CDR2 ANQGSEA. Trimming took 6 bases from V and 2 from J; bases not matched to a gene: 3. The CDR3 is 13 residues long.

This sequence joins TRBV7-9 and TRBJ2-2; D gene unclear. This CDR3 has 15 residues. With 0 bases removed from V and 1 base from J, the gap between germline ends came to 6 bases. Germline values: CDR1 SEHNR, CDR2 FQNEAQ (reference sequence). In DNA, the CDR3 is TGTGCCAGCAGCTTAGCGCCGGTGAACACCGGGGAGCTGTTTTTT. Protein sequence: CASSLAPVNTGELFF.

DNA of the CDR3: TGTGCCAGCAGCATAGGGACTAGCGGGATGCCGGAGACCCAGTACTTC. Amino acids: CASSIGTSGMPETQYF. The chain combines TRBV5-4 with TRBJ2-5; 13 bases map to TRBD2. V shed 4 bases, J shed 5 bases, and the junction held 8 bases outside the gene matches. Germline-derived CDR1 and CDR2 are SGHNT and YYREEE (reference sequence). The CDR3 runs 16 residues.

Only a few counts were recorded for this clonotype. The chain employs TRBV20-1 and TRBJ1-1; possible D gene TRBD1, 6 bases. Per the germline V gene, CDR1 is DFQATT and CDR2 is SNEGSKA (reference sequence). The V gene lost 0 bases and the J gene lost 1 base, with 12 bases spanning the gap. The CDR3 is 15 amino acids. The CDR3 reads CSARDSTGWNTEAFF. The CDR3 region has the DNA TGCAGTGCTAGAGATTCGACAGGATGGAACACTGAAGCTTTCTTT.

The CDR3 region has the DNA TGTGCCAGCCGCCCCGGGGCAATAGTCGCTGGGGAGCAGTACTTC. Translating it yields CASRPGAIVAGEQYF. The chain employs TRBV6-1 and TRBJ2-7; D is perhaps TRBD1 or TRBD2 (5 bases each). Germline V gives CDR1 MNHNS, CDR2 SASEGT. V shed 8 bases and J shed 7 bases, with 24 bases lying between them. There are 15 residues in the CDR3.

The gene calls are TRBV5-5 and TRBJ2-5; TRBD1 agrees at 8 bases. The germline V gene has CDR1 SGHKS and CDR2 YYEKEE (reference sequence). CDR3 size: 16 residues. V shed 4 bases, J shed 4 bases, and the junction held 12 bases outside the gene matches. CDR3 in DNA: TGTGCCAGCAGCCAGTGGGGGACAGGACCGGGAGAGACCCAGTACTTC. This gives the protein CASSQWGTGPGETQYF.

This clonotype was seen at least ten times. The V call is TRBV29-1, the J call TRBJ1-2; D remains ambiguous. The V gene's germline CDR1 is SQVTM and CDR2 ANQGSEA. Trimming took off 2 bases at V and 4 bases at J, with 17 bases between the two ends. There are 15 residues in the CDR3. CDR3: CSVEKFYGLGYGYTF. CDR3 DNA sequence: TGCAGCGTTGAAAAGTTCTACGGCCTAGGCTATGGCTACACCTTC.

V and J are TRBV7-2 and TRBJ2-7; D ambiguous. CDR3 size: 13 residues. Per the germline V gene, CDR1 is SGHTA and CDR2 is FQGNSA. Deletions cut 7 bases from V and 6 bases from J, with 16 bases between. The CDR3 reads CASKGQMSGEQYF. The CDR3 DNA reads as TGTGCCAGCAAAGGCCAGATGTCCGGCGAGCAGTACTTC.